This T cell receptor beta chain was sequenced during a study of tumor-infiltrating lymphocytes in primary liver carcinoma. Background on the study: Samples gave roughly 3.65 to 7.13 million productive TCRbeta reads, similar across tissue types.

Study-level results: Tumor-adjacent and tumor-blood pairs showed less overlap than tumor region pairs.

With around 520 ng total RNA as template and a constant-region primer, TCR beta cDNA was made. TCR beta libraries came from three nested multiplex PCR rounds using slightly modified ARM-PCR. TRBV1-TRBV30 forward primers and a C-beta reverse primer were used in the first two PCR rounds, which each ran for 9 to 10 cycles. Via MiXCR, TCRdb re-called the multiplex PCR reads, giving one row per CDR3 protein. The sample lists tens of thousands of distinct CDR3 sequences, 72% seen once, with approximately 19% in the top ten. This clonotype was picked up a small number of times. What it recognizes is unknown. Deletions cut 4 bases from V and 3 bases from J, with 14 bases between. Germline lookup yields CDR1 MGHRA and CDR2 YSYEKL. CDR3 length: 15 amino acids. Co-extraction yielded RNA and DNA from approximately 20-30 mg of unsorted bulk tissue. Every tumor contributed samples taken at five separate regions.

Material: liver tumor tissue from sampling region 1. Subset noted: tumor region T1, superior pole. The V call is TRBV4-1, the J call TRBJ2-3, with D perhaps matching TRBD1 or TRBD2 (5 bases each). This TCR derives from a man aged 35-49 years with primary liver carcinoma and hepatitis B virus infection. In nucleotides, the CDR3 is TGCGCCAGCAGCCGCTCCGGGACGTGGACAGATACGCAGTATTTT. This translates into CASSRSGTWTDTQYF.